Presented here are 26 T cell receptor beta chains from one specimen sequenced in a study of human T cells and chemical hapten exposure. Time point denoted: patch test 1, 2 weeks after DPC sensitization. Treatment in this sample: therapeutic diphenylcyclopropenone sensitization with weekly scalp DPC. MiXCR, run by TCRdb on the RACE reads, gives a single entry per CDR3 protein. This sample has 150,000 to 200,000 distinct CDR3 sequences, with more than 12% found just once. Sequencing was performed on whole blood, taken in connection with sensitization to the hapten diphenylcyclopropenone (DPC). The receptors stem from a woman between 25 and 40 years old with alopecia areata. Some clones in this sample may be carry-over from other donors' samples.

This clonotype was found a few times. For the CDR3, the DNA is TGTGCCAGCAGCCAGGGGGCCACCGGGGAGCTGTTTTTT. Translating it yields CASSQGATGELFF. The chain employs TRBV7-2 and TRBJ2-2; 8 positions match TRBD1. This CDR3 has 13 amino acids. Germline lookup yields CDR1 SGHTA and CDR2 FQGNSA. Trimming removed 5 bases from V and 4 bases from J; junction bases left unmatched: 0.

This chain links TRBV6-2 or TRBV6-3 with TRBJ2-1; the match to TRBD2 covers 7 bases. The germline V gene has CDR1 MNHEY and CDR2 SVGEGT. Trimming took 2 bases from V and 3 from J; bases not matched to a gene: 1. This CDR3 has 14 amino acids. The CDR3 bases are TGTGCCAGCAGTTACCTAGCGGACTACAATGAGCAGTTCTTC. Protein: CASSYLADYNEQFF.

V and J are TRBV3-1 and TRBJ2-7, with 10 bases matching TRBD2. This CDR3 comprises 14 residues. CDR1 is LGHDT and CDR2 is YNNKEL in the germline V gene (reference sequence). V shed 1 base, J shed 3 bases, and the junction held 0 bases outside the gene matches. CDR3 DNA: TGTGCCAGCAGCCAAGGGACTAGCGGCTACGAGCAGTACTTC. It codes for CASSQGTSGYEQYF.

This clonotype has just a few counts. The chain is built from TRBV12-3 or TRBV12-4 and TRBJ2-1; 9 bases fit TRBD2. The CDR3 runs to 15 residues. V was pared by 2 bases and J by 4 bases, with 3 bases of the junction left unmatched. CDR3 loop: CASSLRLAGYNEQFF. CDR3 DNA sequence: TGTGCCAGCAGTTTAAGGCTAGCGGGATACAATGAGCAGTTCTTC.

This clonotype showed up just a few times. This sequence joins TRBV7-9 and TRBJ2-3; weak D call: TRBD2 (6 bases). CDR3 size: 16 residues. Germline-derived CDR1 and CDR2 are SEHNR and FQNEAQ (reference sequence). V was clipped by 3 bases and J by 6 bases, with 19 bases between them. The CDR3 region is CASSFPAASGRDTQYF. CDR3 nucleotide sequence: TGTGCCAGCAGCTTCCCCGCCGCGTCAGGGAGGGATACGCAGTATTTT. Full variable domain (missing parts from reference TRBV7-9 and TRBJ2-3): DTGVSQNPRHKITKRGQNVTFRCDPISEHNRLYWYRQTLGQGPEFLTYFQNEAQLEKSRLLSDRFSAERPKGSFSTLEIQRTEQGDSAMYLCASSFPAASGRDTQYFGPGTRLTVL.

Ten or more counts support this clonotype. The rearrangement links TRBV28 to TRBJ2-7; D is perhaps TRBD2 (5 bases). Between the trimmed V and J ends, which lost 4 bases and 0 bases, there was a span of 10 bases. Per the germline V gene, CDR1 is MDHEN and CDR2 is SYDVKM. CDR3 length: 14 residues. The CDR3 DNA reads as TGTGCCAGCAGTTCAGCGGCGAGCTCCTACGAGCAGTACTTC. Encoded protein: CASSSAASSYEQYF.

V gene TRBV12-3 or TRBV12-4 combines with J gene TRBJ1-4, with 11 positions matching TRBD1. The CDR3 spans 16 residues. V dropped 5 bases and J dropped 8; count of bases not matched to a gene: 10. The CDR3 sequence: CASSPGTGGWGEKLFF. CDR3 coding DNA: TGTGCCAGCAGTCCCGGGACAGGGGGTTGGGGGGAAAAACTGTTTTTT.

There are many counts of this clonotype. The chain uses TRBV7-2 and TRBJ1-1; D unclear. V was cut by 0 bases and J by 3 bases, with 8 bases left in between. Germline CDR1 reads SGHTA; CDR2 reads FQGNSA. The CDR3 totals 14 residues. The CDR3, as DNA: TGTGCCAGCAGCTTAGCGGTCTTTGACACTGAAGCTTTCTTT. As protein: CASSLAVFDTEAFF.

The CDR3 is CSARVGQAYNSPLHF. DNA for the CDR3: TGCAGTGCTAGAGTGGGGCAGGCTTATAATTCACCCCTCCACTTT. The chain joins TRBV20-1 to TRBJ1-6; a possible D gene is TRBD1 (5 bases). The CDR3 extends over 15 amino acids. The V end lost 1 base, the J end lost 4 bases, and 11 bases lay between the germline ends. Germline lookup yields CDR1 DFQATT and CDR2 SNEGSKA (reference sequence).

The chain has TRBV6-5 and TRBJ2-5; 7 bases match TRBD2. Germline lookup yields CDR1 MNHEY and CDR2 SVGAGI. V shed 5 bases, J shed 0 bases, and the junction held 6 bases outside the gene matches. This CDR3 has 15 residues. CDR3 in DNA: TGTGCCAGCAGTCCTGAGACTAGCCACCAAGAGACCCAGTACTTC. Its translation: CASSPETSHQETQYF.

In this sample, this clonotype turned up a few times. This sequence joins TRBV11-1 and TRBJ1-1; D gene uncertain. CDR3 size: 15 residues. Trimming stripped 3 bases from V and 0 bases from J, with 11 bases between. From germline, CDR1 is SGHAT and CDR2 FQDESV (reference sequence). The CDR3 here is CASSFYSEMNTEAFF. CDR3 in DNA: TGTGCCAGCAGCTTCTACAGCGAAATGAACACTGAAGCTTTCTTT. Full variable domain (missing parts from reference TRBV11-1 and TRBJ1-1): EAEVAQSPRYKITEKSQAVAFWCDPISGHATLYWYRQILGQGPELLVQFQDESVVDDSQLPKDRFSAERLKGVDSTLKIQPAELGDSAMYLCASSFYSEMNTEAFFGQGTRLTVV.

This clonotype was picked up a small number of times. This CDR3 reads CASSLRGPRRVEAFF. The CDR3 DNA is TGTGCCAGCAGCTTAAGGGGACCGCGGAGAGTTGAAGCTTTCTTT. This chain links TRBV5-6 with TRBJ1-1, with D maybe TRBD1 (5 bases). In germline, CDR1 is SGHDT, CDR2 YYEEEE. V lost 2 bases to trimming and J lost 7 bases, with 18 bases between them. The CDR3 consists of 15 residues.

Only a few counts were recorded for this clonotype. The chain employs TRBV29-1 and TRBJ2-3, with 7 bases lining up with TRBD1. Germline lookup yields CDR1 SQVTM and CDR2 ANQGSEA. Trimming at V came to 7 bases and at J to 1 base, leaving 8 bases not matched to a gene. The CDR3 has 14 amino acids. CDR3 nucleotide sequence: TGCAGCGGGAATCAGGGGGTTGGCACAGATACGCAGTATTTT. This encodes CSGNQGVGTDTQYF.

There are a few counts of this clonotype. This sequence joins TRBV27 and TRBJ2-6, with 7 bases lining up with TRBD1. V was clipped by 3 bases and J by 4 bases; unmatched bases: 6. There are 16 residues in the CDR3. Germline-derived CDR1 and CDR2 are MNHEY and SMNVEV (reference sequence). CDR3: CASSLTGYNGANVLTF. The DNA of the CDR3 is TGTGCCAGCAGTTTGACAGGGTATAACGGGGCCAACGTCCTGACTTTC.

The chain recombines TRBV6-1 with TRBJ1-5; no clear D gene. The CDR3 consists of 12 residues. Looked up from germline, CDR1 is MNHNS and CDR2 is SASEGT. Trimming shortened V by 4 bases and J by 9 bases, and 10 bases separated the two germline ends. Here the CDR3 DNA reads TGTGCCAGCAGTGTTTCAGTCCGGCCCCAGCATTTT. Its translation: CASSVSVRPQHF.

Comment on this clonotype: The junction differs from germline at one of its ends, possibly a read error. The CDR3 nucleotides are TGTGCCAGCAGCGCCTTGAGGAACGAGCAGCACTTC. Translated: CASSALRNEQHF. The V gene is TRBV11-2, the J gene TRBJ2-7, with unresolved D. CDR3 size: 12 residues. Germline V lookup: CDR1 SGHAT, CDR2 FQNNGV.

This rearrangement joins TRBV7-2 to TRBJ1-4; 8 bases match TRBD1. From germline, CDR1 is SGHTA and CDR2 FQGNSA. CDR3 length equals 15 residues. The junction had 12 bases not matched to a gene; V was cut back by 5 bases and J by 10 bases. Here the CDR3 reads CASSPLQGAWRKLFF. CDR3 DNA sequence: TGTGCCAGCAGCCCTCTCCAGGGGGCGTGGAGAAAACTGTTTTTT.

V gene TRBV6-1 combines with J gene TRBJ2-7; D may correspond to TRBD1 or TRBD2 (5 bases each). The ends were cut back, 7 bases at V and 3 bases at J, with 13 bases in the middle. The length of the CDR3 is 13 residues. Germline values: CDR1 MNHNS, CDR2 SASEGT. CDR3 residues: CASTRDVHYEQYF. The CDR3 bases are TGTGCCAGCACTCGGGACGTCCACTACGAGCAGTACTTC.

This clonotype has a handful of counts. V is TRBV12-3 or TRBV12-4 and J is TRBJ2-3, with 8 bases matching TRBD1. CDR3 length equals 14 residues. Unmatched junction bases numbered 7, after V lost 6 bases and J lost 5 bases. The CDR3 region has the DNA TGTGCCAGCAGAAGTGGACAGGGAGGAGATACGCAGTATTTT. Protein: CASRSGQGGDTQYF.

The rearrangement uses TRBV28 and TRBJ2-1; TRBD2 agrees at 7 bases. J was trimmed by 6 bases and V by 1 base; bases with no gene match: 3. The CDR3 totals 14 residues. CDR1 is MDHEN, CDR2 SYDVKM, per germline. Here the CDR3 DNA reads TGTGCCAGCAGTTTATTCGGGGGGACCAATGAGCAGTTCTTC. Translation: CASSLFGGTNEQFF.

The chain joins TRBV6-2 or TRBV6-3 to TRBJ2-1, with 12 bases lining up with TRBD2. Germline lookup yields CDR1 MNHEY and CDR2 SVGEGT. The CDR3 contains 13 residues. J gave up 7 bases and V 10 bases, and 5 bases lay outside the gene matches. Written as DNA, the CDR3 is TGTGCCATCGCCGGGACTAGCGGGAATGAGCAGTTCTTC. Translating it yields CAIAGTSGNEQFF.

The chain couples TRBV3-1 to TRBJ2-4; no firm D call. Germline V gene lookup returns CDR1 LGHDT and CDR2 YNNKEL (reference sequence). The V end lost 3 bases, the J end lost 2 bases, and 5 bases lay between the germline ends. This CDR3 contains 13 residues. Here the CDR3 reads CASSQGTKNIQYF. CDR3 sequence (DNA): TGTGCCAGCAGCCAGGGTACCAAAAACATTCAGTACTTC.

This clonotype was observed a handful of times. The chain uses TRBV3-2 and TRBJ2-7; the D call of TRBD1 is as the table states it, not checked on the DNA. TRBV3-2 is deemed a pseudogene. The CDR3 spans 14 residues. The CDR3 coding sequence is TGTGCCAGCAGCCTGGACAGGGTTGTTTACGAGCAGTACTTC. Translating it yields CASSLDRVVYEQYF.

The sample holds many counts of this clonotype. The CDR3 sequence is CASSLAFGNTQYF. In DNA, the CDR3 is TGTGCCAGCAGCTTGGCGTTTGGTAATACGCAGTATTTT. The rearrangement links TRBV5-4 to TRBJ2-3; D gene ambiguous. V was clipped by 0 bases and J by 7 bases, with 9 bases between them. Germline CDR1 is SGHNT and CDR2 is YYREEE (reference sequence). The CDR3 is made up of 13 amino acids.

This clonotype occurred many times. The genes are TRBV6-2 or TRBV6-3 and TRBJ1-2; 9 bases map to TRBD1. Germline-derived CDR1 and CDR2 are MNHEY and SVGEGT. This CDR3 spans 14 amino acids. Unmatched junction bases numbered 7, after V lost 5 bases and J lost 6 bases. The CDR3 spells CASSRGQGRHGYTF. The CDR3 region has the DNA TGTGCCAGCAGTCGCGGACAGGGGAGACATGGCTACACCTTC.

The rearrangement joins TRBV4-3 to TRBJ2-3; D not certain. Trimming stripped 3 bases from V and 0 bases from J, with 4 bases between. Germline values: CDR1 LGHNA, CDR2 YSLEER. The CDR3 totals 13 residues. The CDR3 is CASSQGSTDTQYF. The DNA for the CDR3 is TGCGCCAGCAGCCAGGGGAGCACAGATACGCAGTATTTT.